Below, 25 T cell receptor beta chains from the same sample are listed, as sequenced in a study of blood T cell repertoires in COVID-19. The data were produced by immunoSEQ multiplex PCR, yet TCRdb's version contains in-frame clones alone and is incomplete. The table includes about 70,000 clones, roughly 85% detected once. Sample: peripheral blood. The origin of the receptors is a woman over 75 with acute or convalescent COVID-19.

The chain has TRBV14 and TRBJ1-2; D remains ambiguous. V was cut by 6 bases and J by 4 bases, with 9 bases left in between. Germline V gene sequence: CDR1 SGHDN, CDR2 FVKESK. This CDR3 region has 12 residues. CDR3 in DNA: TGTGCCAGCAGTCCCGACATCTATGGCTACACCTTC. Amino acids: CASSPDIYGYTF.

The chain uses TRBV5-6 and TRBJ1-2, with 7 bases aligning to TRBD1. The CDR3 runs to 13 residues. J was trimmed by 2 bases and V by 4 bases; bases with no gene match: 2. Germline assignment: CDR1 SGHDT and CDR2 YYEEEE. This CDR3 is CASSRGQNYGYTF. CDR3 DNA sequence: TGTGCCAGCAGCCGGGGACAGAACTATGGCTACACCTTC.

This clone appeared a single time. The CDR3: CASRGQGPNTEAFF. Here the CDR3 DNA reads TGTGCCAGCAGAGGACAGGGACCGAACACTGAAGCTTTCTTT. The V call is TRBV6-5, the J call TRBJ1-1, with TRBD1 matching 8 bases. The CDR3 covers 14 residues. Germline CDR1 and CDR2: MNHEY and SVGAGI. V shed 6 bases, J shed 1 base, and the junction held 4 bases outside the gene matches.

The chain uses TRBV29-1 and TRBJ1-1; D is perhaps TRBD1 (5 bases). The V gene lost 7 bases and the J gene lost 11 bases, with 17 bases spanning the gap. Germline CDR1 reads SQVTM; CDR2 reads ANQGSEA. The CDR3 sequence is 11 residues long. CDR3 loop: CSADQGLRAFF. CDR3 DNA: TGCAGCGCCGACCAGGGTTTGAGGGCTTTCTTT.

CDR3 in amino acids: CSVETGQGQPQHF. As DNA, the CDR3 is TGCAGCGTTGAAACGGGACAGGGGCAGCCCCAGCATTTT. The rearrangement uses TRBV29-1 and TRBJ1-5; the match to TRBD1 covers 10 bases. The V and J ends lost 2 bases and 7 bases, in that order; junction bases with no gene match: 2. Germline loops: CDR1 SQVTM, CDR2 ANQGSEA. The length of the CDR3 is 13 residues.

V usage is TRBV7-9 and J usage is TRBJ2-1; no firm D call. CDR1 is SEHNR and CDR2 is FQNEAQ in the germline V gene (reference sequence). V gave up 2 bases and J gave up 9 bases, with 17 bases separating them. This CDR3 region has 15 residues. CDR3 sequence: CASSLLPFGGGEQFF. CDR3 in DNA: TGTGCCAGCAGCTTATTACCCTTTGGCGGCGGTGAGCAGTTCTTC.

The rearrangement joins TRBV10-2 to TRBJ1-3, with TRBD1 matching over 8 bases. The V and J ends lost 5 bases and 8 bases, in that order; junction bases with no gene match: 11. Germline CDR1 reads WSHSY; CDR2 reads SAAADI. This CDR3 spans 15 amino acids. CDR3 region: CASSSQGAFGDTIYF. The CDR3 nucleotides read TGCGCCAGCAGTTCCCAGGGGGCGTTCGGAGACACCATATATTTT.

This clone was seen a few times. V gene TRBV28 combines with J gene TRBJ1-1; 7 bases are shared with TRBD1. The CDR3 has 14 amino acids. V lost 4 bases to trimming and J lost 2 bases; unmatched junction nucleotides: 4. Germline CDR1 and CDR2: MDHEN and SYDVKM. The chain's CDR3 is CASSSGQTNTEAFF. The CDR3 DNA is TGTGCCAGCAGTTCGGGACAGACCAACACTGAAGCTTTCTTT.

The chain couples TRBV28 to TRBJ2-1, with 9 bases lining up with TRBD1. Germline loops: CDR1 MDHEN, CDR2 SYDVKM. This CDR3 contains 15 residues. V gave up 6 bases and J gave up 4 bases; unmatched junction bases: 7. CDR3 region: CASRSGQGSYNEQFF. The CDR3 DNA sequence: TGTGCCAGCAGATCAGGACAGGGGTCATACAATGAGCAGTTCTTC.

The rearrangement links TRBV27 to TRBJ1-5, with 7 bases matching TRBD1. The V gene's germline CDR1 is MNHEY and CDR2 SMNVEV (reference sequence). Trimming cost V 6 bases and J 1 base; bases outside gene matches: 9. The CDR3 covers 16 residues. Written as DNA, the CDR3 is TGTGCCAGCAGCCGGACGGGCAGGGGGAGCAATCAGCCCCAGCATTTT. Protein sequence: CASSRTGRGSNQPQHF.

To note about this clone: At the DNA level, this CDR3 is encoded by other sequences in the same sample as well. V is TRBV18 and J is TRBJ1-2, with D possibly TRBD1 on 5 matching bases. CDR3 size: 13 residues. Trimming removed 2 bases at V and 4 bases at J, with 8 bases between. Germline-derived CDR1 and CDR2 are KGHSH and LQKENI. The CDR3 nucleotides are TGTGCCAGCTCACCAGACAGAAGCTATGGCTACACCTTC. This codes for CASSPDRSYGYTF.

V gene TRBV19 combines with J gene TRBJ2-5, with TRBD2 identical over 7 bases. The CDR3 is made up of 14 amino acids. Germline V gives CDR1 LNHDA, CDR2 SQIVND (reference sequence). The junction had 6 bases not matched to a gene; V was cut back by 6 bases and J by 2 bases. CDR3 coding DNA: TGTGCCAGTAGGACCGGGACTACTCAAGAGACCCAGTACTTC. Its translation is CASRTGTTQETQYF.

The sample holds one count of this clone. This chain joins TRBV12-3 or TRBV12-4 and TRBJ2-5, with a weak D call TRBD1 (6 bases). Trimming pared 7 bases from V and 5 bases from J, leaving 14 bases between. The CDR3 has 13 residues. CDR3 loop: CASTQTGRETQYF. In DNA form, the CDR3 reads TGTGCCAGCACCCAAACAGGGCGGGAGACCCAGTACTTC.

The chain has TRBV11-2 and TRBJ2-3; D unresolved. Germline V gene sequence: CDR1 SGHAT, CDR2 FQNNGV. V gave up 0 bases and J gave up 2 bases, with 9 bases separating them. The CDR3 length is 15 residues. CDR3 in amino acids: CASSLDKALTDTQYF. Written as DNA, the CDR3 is TGTGCCAGCAGCTTAGATAAAGCTCTCACAGATACGCAGTATTTT.

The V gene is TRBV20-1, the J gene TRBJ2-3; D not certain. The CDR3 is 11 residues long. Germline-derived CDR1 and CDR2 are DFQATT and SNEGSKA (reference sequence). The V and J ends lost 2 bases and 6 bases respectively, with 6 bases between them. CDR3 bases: TGCAGTGCTAGAAAAGAGGATACGCAGTATTTT. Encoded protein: CSARKEDTQYF.

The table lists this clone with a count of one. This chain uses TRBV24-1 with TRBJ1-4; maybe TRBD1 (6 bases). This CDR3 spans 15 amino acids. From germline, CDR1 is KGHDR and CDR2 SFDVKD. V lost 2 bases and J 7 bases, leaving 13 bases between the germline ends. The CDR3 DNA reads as TGTGCCACCAGTGATTCCATAACAGGGACTGAAAAACTGTTTTTT. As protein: CATSDSITGTEKLFF.

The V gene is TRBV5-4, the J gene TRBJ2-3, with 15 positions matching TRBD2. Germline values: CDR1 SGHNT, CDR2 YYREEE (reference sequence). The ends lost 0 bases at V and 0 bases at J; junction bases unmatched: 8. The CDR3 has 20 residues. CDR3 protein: CASSLALGLAGGSSTDTQYF. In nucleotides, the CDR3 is TGTGCCAGCAGCTTGGCACTGGGACTAGCGGGAGGCTCTAGCACAGATACGCAGTATTTT.

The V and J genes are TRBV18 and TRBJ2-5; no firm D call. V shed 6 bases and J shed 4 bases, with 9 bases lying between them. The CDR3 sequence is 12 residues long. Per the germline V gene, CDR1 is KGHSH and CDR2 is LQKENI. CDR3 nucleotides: TGTGCCAGCTCCCGCCCGGGAGAGACCCAGTACTTC. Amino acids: CASSRPGETQYF.

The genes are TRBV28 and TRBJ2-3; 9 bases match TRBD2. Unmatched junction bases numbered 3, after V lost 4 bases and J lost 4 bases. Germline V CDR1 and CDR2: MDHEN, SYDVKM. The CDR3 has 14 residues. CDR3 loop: CASSYRGGADTQYF. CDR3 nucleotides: TGTGCCAGCAGTTATCGCGGGGGGGCAGATACGCAGTATTTT.

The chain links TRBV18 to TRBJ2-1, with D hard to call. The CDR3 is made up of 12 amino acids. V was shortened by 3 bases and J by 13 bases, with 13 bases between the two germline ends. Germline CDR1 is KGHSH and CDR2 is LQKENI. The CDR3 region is CASSPKRDIQFF. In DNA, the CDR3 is TGTGCCAGCTCACCGAAAAGAGACATCCAGTTCTTC.

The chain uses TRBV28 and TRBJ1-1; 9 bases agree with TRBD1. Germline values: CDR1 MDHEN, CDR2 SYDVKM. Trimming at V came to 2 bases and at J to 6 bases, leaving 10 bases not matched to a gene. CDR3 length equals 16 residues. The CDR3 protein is CASSLGGTGQSSEAFF. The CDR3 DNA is TGTGCCAGCAGTTTAGGGGGGACAGGGCAAAGCTCTGAAGCTTTCTTT.

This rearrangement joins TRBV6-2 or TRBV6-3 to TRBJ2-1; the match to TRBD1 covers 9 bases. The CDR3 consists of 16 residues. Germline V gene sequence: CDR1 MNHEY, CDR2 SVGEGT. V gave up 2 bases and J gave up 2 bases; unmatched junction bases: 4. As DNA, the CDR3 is TGTGCCAGCAGTTACCGAGGGACAGGGACCTACAATGAGCAGTTCTTC. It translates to CASSYRGTGTYNEQFF.

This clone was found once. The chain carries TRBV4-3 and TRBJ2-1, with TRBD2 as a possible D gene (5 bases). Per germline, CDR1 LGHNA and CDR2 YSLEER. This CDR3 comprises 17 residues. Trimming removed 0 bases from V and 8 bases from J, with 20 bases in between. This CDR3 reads CASSQEQRPPRGHEQFF. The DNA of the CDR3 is TGCGCCAGCAGCCAAGAGCAAAGACCGCCAAGAGGGCATGAGCAGTTCTTC.

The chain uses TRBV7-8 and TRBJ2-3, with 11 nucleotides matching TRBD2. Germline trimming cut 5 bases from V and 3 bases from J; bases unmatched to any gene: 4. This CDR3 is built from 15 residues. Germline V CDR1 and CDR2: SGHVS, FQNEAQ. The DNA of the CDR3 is TGTGCCAGCAGCGCGGGACTAGCGGCGACAGATACGCAGTATTTT. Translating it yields CASSAGLAATDTQYF.

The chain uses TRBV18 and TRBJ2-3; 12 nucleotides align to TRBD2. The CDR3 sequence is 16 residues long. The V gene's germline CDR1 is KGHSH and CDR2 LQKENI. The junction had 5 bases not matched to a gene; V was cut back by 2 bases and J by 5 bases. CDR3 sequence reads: CASSPFETSGGDTQYF. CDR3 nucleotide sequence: TGTGCCAGCTCACCATTTGAGACTAGCGGGGGAGATACGCAGTATTTT.